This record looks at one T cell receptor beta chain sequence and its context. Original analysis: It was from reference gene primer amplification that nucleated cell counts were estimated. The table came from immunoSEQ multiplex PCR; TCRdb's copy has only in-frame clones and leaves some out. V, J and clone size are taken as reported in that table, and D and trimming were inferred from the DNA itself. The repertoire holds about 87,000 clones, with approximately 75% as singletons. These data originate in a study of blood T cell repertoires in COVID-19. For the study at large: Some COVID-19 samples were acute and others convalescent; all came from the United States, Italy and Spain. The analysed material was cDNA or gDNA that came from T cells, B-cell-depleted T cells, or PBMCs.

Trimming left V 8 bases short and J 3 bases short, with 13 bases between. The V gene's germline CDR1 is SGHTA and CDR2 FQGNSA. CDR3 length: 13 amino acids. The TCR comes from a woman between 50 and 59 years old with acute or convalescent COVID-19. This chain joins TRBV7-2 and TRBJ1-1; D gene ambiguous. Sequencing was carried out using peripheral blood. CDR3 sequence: CASRLTRDTEAFF. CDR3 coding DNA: TGTGCCAGCCGCCTTACCCGGGACACTGAAGCTTTCTTT.